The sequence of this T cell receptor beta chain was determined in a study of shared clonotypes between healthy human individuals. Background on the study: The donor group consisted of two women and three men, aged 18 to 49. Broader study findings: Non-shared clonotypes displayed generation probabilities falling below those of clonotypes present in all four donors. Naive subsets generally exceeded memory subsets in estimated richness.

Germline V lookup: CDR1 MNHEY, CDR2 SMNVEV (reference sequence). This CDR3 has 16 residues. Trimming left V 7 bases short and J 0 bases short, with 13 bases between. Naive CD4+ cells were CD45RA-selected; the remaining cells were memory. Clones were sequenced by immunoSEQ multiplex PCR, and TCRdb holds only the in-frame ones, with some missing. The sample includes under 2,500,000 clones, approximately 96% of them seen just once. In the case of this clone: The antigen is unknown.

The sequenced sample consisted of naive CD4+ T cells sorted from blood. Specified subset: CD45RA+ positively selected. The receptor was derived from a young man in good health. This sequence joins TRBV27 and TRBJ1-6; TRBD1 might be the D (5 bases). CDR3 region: CASKVTAPSYNSPLHF. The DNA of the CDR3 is TGTGCCAGCAAAGTGACAGCCCCCTCCTATAATTCACCCCTCCACTTT.